Ten or more counts support the clone carrying this T cell receptor (beta chain). Its specificity is unknown. The sample comes from a study of early T cells in non-severe SARS-CoV-2 infection. In the study overall: Whole-blood bulk RNA, unsorted, was sequenced, and chains were unpaired. Study-wide results and limits: In VDJdb matching, anti-spike CD8 responses were favored while private and CD4 specificities went missing.

TCRdb processed the 5' RACE reads anew with MiXCR; each CDR3 protein has one entry. The sample holds around 70,000 distinct CDR3 sequences, less than 12% seen once. The sequence derives from an adult who was a healthcare worker with PCR-confirmed SARS-CoV-2 infection or an uninfected control (not recorded which). Source: whole blood, taken at baseline.

The CDR3 nucleotides are TGTGCCAGCAGCCCTAGTGGAGGGAGCAATCAGCCCCAGCATTTT. It translates to CASSPSGGSNQPQHF. V is TRBV9 and J is TRBJ1-5; no reliable D call. Trimming shortened V by 4 bases and J by 1 base, and 12 bases separated the two germline ends. The CDR3 is made up of 15 amino acids. Germline CDR1 is SGDLS and CDR2 is YYNGEE. Filled out from reference TRBV9 and TRBJ1-5, the complete variable domain reads DSGVTQTPKHLITATGQRVTLRCSPRSGDLSVYWYQQSLDQGLQFLIQYYNGEERAKGNILERFSAQQFPDLHSELNLSSLELGDSALYFCASSPSGGSNQPQHFGDGTRLSIL.